The 21 T cell receptor beta chains presented below share a single source sample, sequenced in a study of CXCR3-negative and CXCR3-positive naive CD8 T cells. With UMI labels, 5' RACE was used to prepare the TRB cDNA libraries. Reanalyzing the 5' RACE reads, TCRdb keeps one entry per CDR3 protein, without DNA. This specimen shows tens of thousands of distinct CDR3 sequences; the ten leading clones hold 1.5%. The sample comprised naive CXCR3- CD8+ T cells from blood. Subset here: CD45RO-CCR7+CD27+CD95- naive CD8+ T cells lacking CXCR3 (TNR3-). These receptors came from a human donor in good health. Some clones in this sample may be carry-over from other donors' samples.

V usage is TRBV6-1 and J usage is TRBJ2-2; TCRdb's D call of TRBD1 is untestable without DNA. The CDR3 is 14 residues long. Germline CDR1 MNHNS, CDR2 SASEGT. The CDR3: CASSAGTATGELFF.

The CDR3 is CASSLNSGEQFF. The chain combines TRBV7-9 with TRBJ2-1. This CDR3 contains 12 residues. CDR1 and CDR2 from the germline V gene are SEHNR and FQNEAQ (reference sequence).

V is TRBV28 and J is TRBJ1-3; TCRdb reports TRBD1, a call that lacks DNA to check it against. The CDR3 covers 13 residues. Germline V gene data show CDR1 as MDHEN and CDR2 as SYDVKM. The CDR3 here is CASRGPSGNTIYF.

V and J are TRBV9 and TRBJ2-7; TCRdb lists TRBD2, though no DNA is available to test this call. This CDR3 contains 16 residues. Per germline, CDR1 SGDLS and CDR2 YYNGEE. This CDR3 reads CASSGDEASGEYEQYF.

The chain combines TRBV5-1 with TRBJ2-7; absent DNA, TCRdb's TRBD1 call cannot be checked. The CDR3 has 14 amino acids. CDR1 is SGHRS and CDR2 is YFSETQ in the germline V gene. CDR3 in amino acids: CASKLGQGTYEQYF.

V usage is TRBV7-9 and J usage is TRBJ2-5; absent DNA, TCRdb's TRBD1 call cannot be checked. The CDR3 sequence is 13 residues long. From germline, CDR1 is SEHNR and CDR2 FQNEAQ (reference sequence). CDR3 residues: CASSPQGQETQYF.

CDR3: CASSSKDRVISYEQYF. The rearrangement joins TRBV21-1 to TRBJ2-7; TCRdb proposes TRBD1, but this gene call is untestable without DNA. TRBV21-1 is a pseudogene locus. This CDR3 is built from 16 residues.

This chain links TRBV12-3 or TRBV12-4 with TRBJ2-3; TCRdb picks TRBD2, but there is no DNA to check that call. There are 15 residues in the CDR3. The CDR3 reads CASRAGLAGTDTQYF.

The chain couples TRBV7-2 to TRBJ1-1. The CDR3 runs 12 residues. Germline V gene data show CDR1 as SGHTA and CDR2 as FQGNSA. The CDR3 here is CASSLGFTEAFF.

The chain has TRBV9 and TRBJ2-7. CDR3 size: 14 residues. Germline values: CDR1 SGDLS, CDR2 YYNGEE. CDR3 loop: CASSVGVSSYEQYF.

The chain has TRBV5-1 and TRBJ2-1; without DNA, the TCRdb call of TRBD2 cannot be checked. Germline V gene lookup returns CDR1 SGHRS and CDR2 YFSETQ. The CDR3 is 15 residues long. The CDR3 sequence is CASSDGLVSYNEQFF. Full variable domain (remainder filled in from reference TRBV5-1 and TRBJ2-1): KAGVTQTPRYLIKTRGQQVTLSCSPISGHRSVSWYQQTPGQGLQFLFEYFSETQRNKGNFPGRFSGRQFSNSRSEMNVSTLELGDSALYLCASSDGLVSYNEQFFGPGTRLTVL.

The chain is built from TRBV7-9 and TRBJ2-1. Germline V gene sequence: CDR1 SEHNR, CDR2 FQNEAQ (reference sequence). The CDR3 loop spans 15 amino acids. The CDR3 reads CASSLGQDSYNEQFF. Full variable domain (rest looked up from reference TRBV7-9 and TRBJ2-1): DTGVSQNPRHKITKRGQNVTFRCDPISEHNRLYWYRQTLGQGPEFLTYFQNEAQLEKSRLLSDRFSAERPKGSFSTLEIQRTEQGDSAMYLCASSLGQDSYNEQFFGPGTRLTVL.

The rearrangement joins TRBV7-9 to TRBJ2-5; as DNA is missing, the TRBD2 call by TCRdb cannot be tested. This CDR3 comprises 17 residues. Germline V gene data show CDR1 as SEHNR and CDR2 as FQNEAQ (reference sequence). The CDR3: CASSLDASGTFQETQYF.

The chain employs TRBV5-6 and TRBJ2-7; TCRdb indicates TRBD1, and absent DNA this call remains unverified. The V gene's germline CDR1 is SGHDT and CDR2 YYEEEE. The CDR3 consists of 14 residues. CDR3 protein: CASSRTGQGYEQYF.

The chain joins TRBV11-2 to TRBJ2-7; as DNA is missing, the TRBD2 call by TCRdb cannot be tested. The CDR3 is 15 residues long. The germline CDR1 and CDR2 sequences are SGHAT and FQNNGV. This CDR3 reads CASSLDGVLAGEQYF. Complete variable domain (other parts from reference TRBV11-2 and TRBJ2-7): EAGVAQSPRYKIIEKRQSVAFWCNPISGHATLYWYQQILGQGPKLLIQFQNNGVVDDSQLPKDRFSAERLKGVDSTLKIQPAKLEDSAVYLCASSLDGVLAGEQYFGPGTRLTVT.

The chain uses TRBV14 and TRBJ1-2; checking the TCRdb D call of TRBD1 is not possible without DNA. The CDR3 covers 13 residues. CDR1 and CDR2 (germline): SGHDN, FVKESK. CDR3 amino acids: CASSLWTRDGYTF.

The J gene is TRBJ2-2, the V gene TRBV6-2 or TRBV6-3. Per germline, CDR1 MNHEY and CDR2 SVGEGT. CDR3 length: 13 residues. The CDR3 spells CASSYSSSGELFF.

The V and J genes are TRBV7-9 and TRBJ2-1; the TRBD1 assignment by TCRdb is unverifiable without DNA. Germline-derived CDR1 and CDR2 are SEHNR and FQNEAQ (reference sequence). There are 16 residues in the CDR3. The CDR3 protein is CASSSPTGTGNNEQFF.

V usage is TRBV7-9 and J usage is TRBJ2-5; with no DNA, the TCRdb D assignment of TRBD2 cannot be verified. The CDR3 spans 17 residues. The V gene's germline CDR1 is SEHNR and CDR2 FQNEAQ (reference sequence). The CDR3 spells CASSSSGFTSHGETQYF.

V is TRBV7-9 and J is TRBJ2-1; TCRdb calls TRBD1, which cannot be checked without DNA. Germline V gives CDR1 SEHNR, CDR2 FQNEAQ (reference sequence). The CDR3 loop spans 16 amino acids. Here the CDR3 reads CASSEKERLGGNEQFF.

The V call is TRBV19, the J call TRBJ1-1. CDR3 length: 14 residues. Germline V lookup: CDR1 LNHDA, CDR2 SQIVND (reference sequence). CDR3 sequence: CASDRTATGTEAFF. Variable domain in full (rest from reference TRBV19 and TRBJ1-1): DGGITQSPKYLFRKEGQNVTLSCEQNLNHDAMYWYRQDPGQGLRLIYYSQIVNDFQKGDIAEGYSVSREKKESFPLTVTSAQKNPTAFYLCASDRTATGTEAFFGQGTRLTVV.